What follows is one TCR beta chain and its context. Antigen: not known. CDR1 and CDR2 (germline): MNHNS, SASEGT. This CDR3 contains 11 residues. V shed 11 bases, J shed 3 bases, and the junction held 3 bases outside the gene matches. Method: immunoSEQ multiplex PCR; TCRdb's copy keeps in-frame clones and lacks some. This table has 55,000 to 65,000 clones, 77% appearing once. The sample comes from a study of OX40 agonist ivuxolimab in advanced cancers. Study results and limitations: No antigen was identified for the clonally expanded peripheral T cells.

This sequence joins TRBV6-1 and TRBJ1-2; 7 bases map to TRBD1. The input for sequencing was CD4+ or CD8+ T cells sorted from blood, taken in a trial of the OX40 agonist ivuxolimab. The source is an adult with an advanced solid tumor such as melanoma, head and neck, liver or kidney cancer. The CDR3 coding sequence is TGTGCCGCGGGACAGTACTATGGCTACACCTTC. As protein: CAAGQYYGYTF.